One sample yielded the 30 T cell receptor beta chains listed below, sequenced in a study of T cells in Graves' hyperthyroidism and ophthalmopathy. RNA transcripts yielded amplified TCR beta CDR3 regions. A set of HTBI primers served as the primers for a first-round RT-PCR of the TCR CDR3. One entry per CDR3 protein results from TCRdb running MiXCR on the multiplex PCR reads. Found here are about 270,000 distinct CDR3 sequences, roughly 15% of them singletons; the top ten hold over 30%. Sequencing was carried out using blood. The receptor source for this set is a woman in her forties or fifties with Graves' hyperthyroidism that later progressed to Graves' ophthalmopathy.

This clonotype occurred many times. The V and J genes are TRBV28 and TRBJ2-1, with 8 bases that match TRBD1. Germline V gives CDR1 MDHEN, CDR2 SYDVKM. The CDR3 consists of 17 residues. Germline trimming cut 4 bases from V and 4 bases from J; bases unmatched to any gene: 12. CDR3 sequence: CASSSERTGFPYNEQFF. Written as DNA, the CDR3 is TGTGCCAGCAGTTCCGAACGGACAGGGTTTCCTTACAATGAGCAGTTCTTC.

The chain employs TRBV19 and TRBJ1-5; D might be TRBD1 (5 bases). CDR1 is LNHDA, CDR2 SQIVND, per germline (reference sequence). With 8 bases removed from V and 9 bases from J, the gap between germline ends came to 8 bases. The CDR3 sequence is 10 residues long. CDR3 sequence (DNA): TGTGCCAGTGGGGCCGTGCCCCAGCATTTT. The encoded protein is CASGAVPQHF.

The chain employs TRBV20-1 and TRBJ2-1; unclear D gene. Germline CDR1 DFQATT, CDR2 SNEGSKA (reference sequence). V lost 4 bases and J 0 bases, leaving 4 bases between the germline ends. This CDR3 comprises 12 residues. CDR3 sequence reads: CSAIHSYNEQFF. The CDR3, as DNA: TGCAGTGCTATTCACTCCTACAATGAGCAGTTCTTC.

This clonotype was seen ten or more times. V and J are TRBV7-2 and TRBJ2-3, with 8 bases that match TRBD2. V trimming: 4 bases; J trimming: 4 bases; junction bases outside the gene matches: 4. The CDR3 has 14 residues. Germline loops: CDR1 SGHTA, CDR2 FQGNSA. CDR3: CASSSGLAADTQYF. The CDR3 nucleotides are TGTGCCAGCAGCTCCGGACTAGCAGCAGATACGCAGTATTTT.

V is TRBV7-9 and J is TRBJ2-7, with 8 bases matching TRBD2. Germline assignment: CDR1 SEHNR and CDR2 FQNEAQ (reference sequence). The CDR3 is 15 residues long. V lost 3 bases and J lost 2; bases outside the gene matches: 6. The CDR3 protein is CASSFMAGGTYEQYF. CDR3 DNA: TGTGCCAGCAGCTTTATGGCGGGAGGTACCTACGAGCAGTACTTC.

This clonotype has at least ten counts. The CDR3 sequence is CASSLQQGPNEQYF. The CDR3 DNA reads TGCGCCAGCAGCTTGCAACAGGGGCCTAACGAGCAGTACTTC. The chain joins TRBV5-1 to TRBJ2-7; 7 bases are shared with TRBD1. V gave up 1 base and J gave up 5 bases; unmatched junction bases: 6. Germline CDR1 and CDR2: SGHRS and YFSETQ. The CDR3 sequence is 14 residues long. Based on the CDR3 plus reference TRBV5-1 and TRBJ2-7, the full variable domain is KAGVTQTPRYLIKTRGQQVTLSCSPISGHRSVSWYQQTPGQGLQFLFEYFSETQRNKGNFPGRFSGRQFSNSRSEMNVSTLELGDSALYLCASSLQQGPNEQYFGPGTRLTVT.

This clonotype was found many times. The CDR3 spells CATSRVGPGGAYGYTF. DNA of the CDR3: TGTGCCACCAGCAGAGTGGGCCCTGGGGGAGCCTATGGCTACACCTTC. V is TRBV15 and J is TRBJ1-2; D may be TRBD1 (5 bases). With 1 base removed from V and 4 bases from J, the gap between germline ends came to 16 bases. Germline-derived CDR1 and CDR2 are LNHNV and YYDKDF (reference sequence). The CDR3 sequence is 16 residues long.

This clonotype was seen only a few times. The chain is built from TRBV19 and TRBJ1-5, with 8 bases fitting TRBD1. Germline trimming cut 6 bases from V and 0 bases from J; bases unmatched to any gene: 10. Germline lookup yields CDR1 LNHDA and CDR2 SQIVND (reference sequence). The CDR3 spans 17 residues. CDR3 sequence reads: CASRGRTGLYSNQPQHF. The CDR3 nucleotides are TGTGCCAGTAGGGGACGGACAGGGTTGTATAGCAATCAGCCCCAGCATTTT.

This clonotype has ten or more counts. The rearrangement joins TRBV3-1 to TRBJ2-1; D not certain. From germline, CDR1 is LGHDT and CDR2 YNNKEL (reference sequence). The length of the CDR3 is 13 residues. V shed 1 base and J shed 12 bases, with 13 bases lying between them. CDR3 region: CASSQVRLEMQFF. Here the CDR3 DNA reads TGTGCCAGCAGCCAAGTTCGGTTAGAAATGCAGTTCTTC.

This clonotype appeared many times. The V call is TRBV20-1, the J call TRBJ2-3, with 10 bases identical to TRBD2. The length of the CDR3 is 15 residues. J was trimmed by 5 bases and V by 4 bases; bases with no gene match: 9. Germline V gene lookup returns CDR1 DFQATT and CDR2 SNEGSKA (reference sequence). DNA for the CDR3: TGCAGTGCTACTCCGAGCGGGAGGGCCATAGATACGCAGTATTTT. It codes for CSATPSGRAIDTQYF.

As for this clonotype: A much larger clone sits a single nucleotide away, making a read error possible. The CDR3 region is CASSIPGRETQYF. DNA for the CDR3: TGTGCCAGCAGCATTCCTGGGAGAGAGACCCAGTACTTC. The J gene is TRBJ2-5, the V gene TRBV5-5, with D tentatively TRBD2 (5 bases). The CDR3 totals 13 residues. Germline V gives CDR1 SGHKS, CDR2 YYEKEE (reference sequence). Trimming shortened V by 4 bases and J by 4 bases, and 11 bases separated the two germline ends.

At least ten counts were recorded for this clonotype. CDR3 in amino acids: CSGDRGDRGYTEAFF. The CDR3 bases are TGCAGTGGGGACAGAGGAGACCGCGGTTACACTGAAGCTTTCTTT. The J gene is TRBJ1-1, the V gene TRBV20-1; 7 bases are a match to TRBD1. The CDR3 totals 15 residues. From germline, CDR1 is DFQATT and CDR2 SNEGSKA (reference sequence). Germline trimming cut 7 bases from V and 3 bases from J; bases unmatched to any gene: 14.

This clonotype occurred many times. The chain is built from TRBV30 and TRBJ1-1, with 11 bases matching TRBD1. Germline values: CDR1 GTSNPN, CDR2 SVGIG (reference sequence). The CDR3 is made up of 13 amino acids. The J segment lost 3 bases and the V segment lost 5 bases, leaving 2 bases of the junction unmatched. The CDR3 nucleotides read TGTGCCTGGGGGACAGGGGGGGACACTGAAGCTTTCTTT. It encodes CAWGTGGDTEAFF. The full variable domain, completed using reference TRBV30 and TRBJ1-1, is SQTIHQWPATLVQPVGSPLSLECTVEGTSNPNLYWYRQAAGRGLQLLFYSVGIGQISSEVPQNLSASRPQDRQFILSSKKLLLSDSGFYLCAWGTGGDTEAFFGQGTRLTVV.

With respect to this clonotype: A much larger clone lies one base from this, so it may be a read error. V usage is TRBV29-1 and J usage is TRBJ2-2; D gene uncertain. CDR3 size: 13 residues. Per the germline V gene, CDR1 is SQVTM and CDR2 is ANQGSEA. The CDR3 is CGAGRANTGELFF. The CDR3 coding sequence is TGCGGCGCCGGAAGGGCGAACACCGGGGAGCTGTTTTTT.

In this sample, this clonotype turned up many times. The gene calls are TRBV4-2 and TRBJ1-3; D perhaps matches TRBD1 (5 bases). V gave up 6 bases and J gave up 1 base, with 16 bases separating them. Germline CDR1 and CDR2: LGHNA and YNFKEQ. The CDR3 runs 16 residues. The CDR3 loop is CASSSGTSTSGNTIYF. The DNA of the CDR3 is TGTGCCAGCAGTTCCGGGACGTCAACTTCTGGAAACACCATATATTTT.

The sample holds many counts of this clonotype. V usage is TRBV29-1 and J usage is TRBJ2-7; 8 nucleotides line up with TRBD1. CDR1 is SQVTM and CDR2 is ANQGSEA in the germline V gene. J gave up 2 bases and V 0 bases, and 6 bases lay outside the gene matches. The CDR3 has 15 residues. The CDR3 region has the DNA TGCAGCGTTGAAGATCCAGGGACAGGTACCTACGAGCAGTACTTC. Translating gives CSVEDPGTGTYEQYF.

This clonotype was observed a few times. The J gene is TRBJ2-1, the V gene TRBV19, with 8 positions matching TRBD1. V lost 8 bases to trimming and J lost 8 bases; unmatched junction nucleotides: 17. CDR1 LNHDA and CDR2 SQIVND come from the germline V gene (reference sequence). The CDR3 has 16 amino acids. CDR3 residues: CASSGGGKVGFDEQFF. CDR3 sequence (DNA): TGTGCCAGTTCAGGGGGCGGGAAGGTTGGTTTCGATGAGCAGTTCTTC.

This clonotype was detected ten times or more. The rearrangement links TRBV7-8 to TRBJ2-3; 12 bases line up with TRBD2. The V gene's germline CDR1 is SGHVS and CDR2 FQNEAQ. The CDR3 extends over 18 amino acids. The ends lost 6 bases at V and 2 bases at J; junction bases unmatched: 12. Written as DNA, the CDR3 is TGTGCCAGCAGTTTCCGACTAGCGGGAGAGGGGGCCACAGATACGCAGTATTTT. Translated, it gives CASSFRLAGEGATDTQYF. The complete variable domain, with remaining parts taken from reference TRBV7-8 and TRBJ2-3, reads GAGVSQSPRYKVAKRGQDVALRCDPISGHVSLFWYQQALGQGPEFLTYFQNEAQLDKSGLPSDRFFAERPEGSVSTLKIQRTQQEDSAVYLCASSFRLAGEGATDTQYFGPGTRLTVL.

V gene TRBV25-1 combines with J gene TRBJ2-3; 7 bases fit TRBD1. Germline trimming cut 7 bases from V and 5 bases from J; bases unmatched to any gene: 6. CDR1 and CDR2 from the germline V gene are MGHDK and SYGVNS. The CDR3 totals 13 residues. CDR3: CASTDRVRDTQYF. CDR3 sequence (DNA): TGTGCCAGCACAGACAGGGTTCGAGATACGCAGTATTTT.

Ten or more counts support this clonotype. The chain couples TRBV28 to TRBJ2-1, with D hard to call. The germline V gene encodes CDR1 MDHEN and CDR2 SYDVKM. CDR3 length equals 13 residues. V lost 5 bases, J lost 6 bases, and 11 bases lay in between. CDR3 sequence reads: CASSPHRGNEQFF. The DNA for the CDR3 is TGTGCCAGCAGTCCACACAGAGGCAATGAGCAGTTCTTC.

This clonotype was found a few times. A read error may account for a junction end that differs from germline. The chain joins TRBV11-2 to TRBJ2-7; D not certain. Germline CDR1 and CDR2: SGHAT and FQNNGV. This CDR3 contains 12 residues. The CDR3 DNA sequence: TGTGCCAGCAGCGTAGAAAGGGACGAGCAGTACTTC. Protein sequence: CASSVERDEQYF.

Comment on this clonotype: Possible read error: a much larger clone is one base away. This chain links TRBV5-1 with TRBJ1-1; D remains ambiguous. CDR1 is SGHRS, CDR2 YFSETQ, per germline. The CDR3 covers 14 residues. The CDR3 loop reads CASSPEAADTEASF. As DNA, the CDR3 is TGCGCCAGCAGCCCGGAGGCGGCCGACACTGAAGCTTCCTTT.

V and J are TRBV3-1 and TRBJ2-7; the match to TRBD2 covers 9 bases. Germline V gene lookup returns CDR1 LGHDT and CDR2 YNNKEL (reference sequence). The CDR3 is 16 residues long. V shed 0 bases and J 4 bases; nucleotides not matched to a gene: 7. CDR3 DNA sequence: TGTGCCAGCAGCCAAGATCGTCTAGCGGGAAGGTACGAGCAGTACTTC. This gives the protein CASSQDRLAGRYEQYF.

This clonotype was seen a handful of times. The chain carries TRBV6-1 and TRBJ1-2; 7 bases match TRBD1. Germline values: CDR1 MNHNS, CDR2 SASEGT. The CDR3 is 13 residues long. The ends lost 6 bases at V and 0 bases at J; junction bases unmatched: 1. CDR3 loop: CASRGQTNYGYTF. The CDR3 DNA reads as TGTGCCAGCAGGGGACAGACTAACTATGGCTACACCTTC.

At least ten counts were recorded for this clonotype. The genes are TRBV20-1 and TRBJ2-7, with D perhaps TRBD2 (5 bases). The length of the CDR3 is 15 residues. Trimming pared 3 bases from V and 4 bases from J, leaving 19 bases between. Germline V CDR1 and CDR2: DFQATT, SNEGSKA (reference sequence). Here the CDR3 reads CSASPASSLPYEQYF. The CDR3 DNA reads TGCAGTGCTAGCCCGGCTAGCTCCCTACCTTACGAGCAGTACTTC.

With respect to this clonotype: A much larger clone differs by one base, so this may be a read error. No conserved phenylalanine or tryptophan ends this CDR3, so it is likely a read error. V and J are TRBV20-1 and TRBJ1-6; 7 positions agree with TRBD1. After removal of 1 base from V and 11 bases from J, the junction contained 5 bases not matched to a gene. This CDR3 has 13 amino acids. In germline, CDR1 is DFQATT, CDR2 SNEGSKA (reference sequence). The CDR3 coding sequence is TGCAGTGCTAGAGGACAGGGTGGGACACCCCTCCACCTT. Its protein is CSARGQGGTPLHL.

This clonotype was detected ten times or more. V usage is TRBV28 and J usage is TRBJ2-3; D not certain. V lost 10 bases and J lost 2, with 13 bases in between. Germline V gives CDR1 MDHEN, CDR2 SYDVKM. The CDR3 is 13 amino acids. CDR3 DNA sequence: TGTGCCACCTTAGCCCCCGCCACAGATACGCAGTATTTT. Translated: CATLAPATDTQYF.

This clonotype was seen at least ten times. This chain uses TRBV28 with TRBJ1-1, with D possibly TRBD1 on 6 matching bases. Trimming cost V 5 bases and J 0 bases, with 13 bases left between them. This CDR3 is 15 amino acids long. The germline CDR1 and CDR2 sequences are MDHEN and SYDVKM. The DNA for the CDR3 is TGTGCCAGCAGTACAAGGACAGCCCTGAACACTGAAGCTTTCTTT. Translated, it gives CASSTRTALNTEAFF.

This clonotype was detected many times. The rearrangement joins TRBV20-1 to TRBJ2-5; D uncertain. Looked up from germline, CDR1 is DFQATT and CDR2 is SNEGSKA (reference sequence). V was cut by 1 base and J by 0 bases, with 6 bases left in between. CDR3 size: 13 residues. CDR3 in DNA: TGCAGTGCTAGAGTCCTTTACCAAGAGACCCAGTACTTC. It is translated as CSARVLYQETQYF.

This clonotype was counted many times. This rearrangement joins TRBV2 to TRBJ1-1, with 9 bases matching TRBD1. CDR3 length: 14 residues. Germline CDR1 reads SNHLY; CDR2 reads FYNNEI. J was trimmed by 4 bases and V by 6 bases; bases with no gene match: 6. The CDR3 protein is CASRADRGATEAFF. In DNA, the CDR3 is TGTGCCAGCAGAGCCGACAGGGGGGCCACTGAAGCTTTCTTT. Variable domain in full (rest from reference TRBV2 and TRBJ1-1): EPEVTQTPSHQVTQMGQEVILRCVPISNHLYFYWYRQILGQKVEFLVSFYNNEISEKSEIFDDQFSVERPDGSNFTLKIRSTKLEDSAMYFCASRADRGATEAFFGQGTRLTVV.